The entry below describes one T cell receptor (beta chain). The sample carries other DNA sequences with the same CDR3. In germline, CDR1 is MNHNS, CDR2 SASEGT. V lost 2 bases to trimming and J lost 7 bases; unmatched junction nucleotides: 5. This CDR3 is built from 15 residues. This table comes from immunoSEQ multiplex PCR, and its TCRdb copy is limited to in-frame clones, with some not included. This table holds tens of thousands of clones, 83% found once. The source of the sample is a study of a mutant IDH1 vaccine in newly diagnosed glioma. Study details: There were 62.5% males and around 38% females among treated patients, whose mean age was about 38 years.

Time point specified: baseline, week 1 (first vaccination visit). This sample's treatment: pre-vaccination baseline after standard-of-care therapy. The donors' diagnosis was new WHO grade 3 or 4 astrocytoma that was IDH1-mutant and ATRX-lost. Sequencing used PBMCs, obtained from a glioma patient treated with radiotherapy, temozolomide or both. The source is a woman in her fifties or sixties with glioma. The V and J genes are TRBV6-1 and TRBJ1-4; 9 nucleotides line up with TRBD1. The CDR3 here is CASSETGTGREKLFF. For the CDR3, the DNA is TGTGCCAGCAGTGAAACAGGGACAGGGCGTGAAAAACTGTTTTTT.